These 15 T cell receptor beta chains share one sample of origin, sequenced in a study of cytomegalovirus exposure and HLA in healthy donors. Researchers ran the PCR with 60 Vbeta and 13 Jbeta primers. Some clones are missing from TCRdb's copy, which holds only in-frame ones; the method was immunoSEQ multiplex PCR. The sample records 150,000 to 200,000 clones, approximately 83% being singletons. Material for sequencing was PBMCs. The receptors stem from a man aged 18 to 29 in good health and CMV-seropositive.

V is TRBV5-4 and J is TRBJ1-1; D gene ambiguous. Trimming removed 4 bases from V and 0 bases from J, with 7 bases in between. The CDR3 has 13 residues. Germline V gene data show CDR1 as SGHNT and CDR2 as YYREEE (reference sequence). Written as DNA, the CDR3 is TGTGCCAGCAGCATGATAGTGAACACTGAAGCTTTCTTT. Residues: CASSMIVNTEAFF. Full variable domain (outside the CDR3, taken from reference TRBV5-4 and TRBJ1-1): ETGVTQSPTHLIKTRGQQVTLRCSSQSGHNTVSWYQQALGQGPQFIFQYYREEENGRGNFPPRFSGLQFPNYSSELNVNALELDDSALYLCASSMIVNTEAFFGQGTRLTVV.

V usage is TRBV21-1 and J usage is TRBJ2-3; the D call of TRBD2 is as the table states it, not checked on the DNA. TRBV21-1 is listed as a pseudogene. The CDR3 is 9 residues long. Here the CDR3 reads CASVNTQYF. In DNA, the CDR3 is TGTGCCAGCGTAAATACGCAGTATTTT.

This clone was detected once. The chain recombines TRBV9 with TRBJ2-2; 9 bases line up with TRBD2. Germline V gene data show CDR1 as SGDLS and CDR2 as YYNGEE. The CDR3 consists of 15 residues. J gave up 1 base and V 5 bases, and 3 bases lay outside the gene matches. Written as DNA, the CDR3 is TGTGCCAGCAGTCAAGCGGGGGGGAACACCGGGGAGCTGTTTTTT. Amino acid sequence: CASSQAGGNTGELFF.

The V gene is TRBV5-1, the J gene TRBJ2-2; the match to TRBD2 covers 9 bases. This CDR3 has 15 amino acids. V dropped 4 bases and J dropped 4; count of bases not matched to a gene: 5. Looked up from germline, CDR1 is SGHRS and CDR2 is YFSETQ. Here the CDR3 DNA reads TGCGCCAGCAGCGCCAGCGGGGGGACCACCGGGGAGCTGTTTTTT. Protein: CASSASGGTTGELFF.

The V call is TRBV11-2, the J call TRBJ1-2, with D possibly TRBD1 on 5 matching bases. This CDR3 is 13 amino acids long. Germline V CDR1 and CDR2: SGHAT, FQNNGV. Trimming removed 5 bases from V and 4 bases from J, with 11 bases in between. The CDR3 DNA sequence: TGTGCCAGCAGCGATAGGGGTGGCTATGGCTACACCTTC. It translates to CASSDRGGYGYTF.

V is TRBV19 and J is TRBJ2-7; D perhaps matches TRBD1 (5 bases). The germline V and J ends were trimmed by 6 bases and 4 bases, with 22 bases remaining between them. Germline assignment: CDR1 LNHDA and CDR2 SQIVND (reference sequence). The CDR3 loop spans 16 amino acids. CDR3 nucleotide sequence: TGTGCCAGTAGGACGTTCCCTTTGCAGGGCGAGTACGAGCAGTACTTC. It encodes CASRTFPLQGEYEQYF.

V is TRBV18 and J is TRBJ1-2; TRBD1 agrees at 10 bases. CDR1 is KGHSH, CDR2 LQKENI, per germline. The CDR3 is 14 residues long. With V trimmed by 3 bases and J by 6 bases, 4 bases remained unmatched. CDR3 DNA: TGTGCCAGCTCACCGACAGGGGGCGCGGATGGCTACACCTTC. Its translation is CASSPTGGADGYTF.

DNA of the CDR3: TGTGCCAGCTGGGGGGAGGGGCCCCTGAACACTGAAGCTTTCTTT. Its translation: CASWGEGPLNTEAFF. The chain combines TRBV6-1 with TRBJ1-1; TRBD1 is a possible D gene (5 bases). CDR1 and CDR2 from the germline V gene are MNHNS and SASEGT. The CDR3 length is 15 residues. Trimming took 8 bases from V and 0 from J, leaving 16 bases between them.

This clone was seen only a few times. The chain carries TRBV6-1 and TRBJ1-1, with D unclear. This CDR3 is built from 12 residues. Trimming took 7 bases from V and 3 from J, leaving 9 bases between them. Germline values: CDR1 MNHNS, CDR2 SASEGT. In nucleotides, the CDR3 is TGTGCCAGCAAGACCCTAGACACTGAAGCTTTCTTT. Encoded protein: CASKTLDTEAFF.

The chain carries TRBV29-1 and TRBJ2-7, with D possibly TRBD2 on 6 matching bases. V lost 6 bases and J lost 5, with 17 bases in between. The CDR3 covers 13 residues. The germline CDR1 and CDR2 sequences are SQVTM and ANQGSEA. The CDR3 spells CSVAGRLMNEQYF. CDR3 sequence (DNA): TGCAGCGTCGCGGGGCGGTTAATGAACGAGCAGTACTTC.

This clone was seen only once. The chain combines TRBV5-1 with TRBJ1-5; 7 nucleotides agree with TRBD1. CDR3 length equals 14 residues. Germline assignment: CDR1 SGHRS and CDR2 YFSETQ. With 4 bases clipped from V and 3 bases from J, the junction kept 4 bases outside the gene matches. The CDR3 sequence: CASSTGVDNQPQHF. In DNA, the CDR3 is TGCGCCAGCAGCACAGGGGTCGACAATCAGCCCCAGCATTTT.

The genes are TRBV19 and TRBJ1-3; 8 positions match TRBD1. V lost 7 bases and J lost 7; bases outside the gene matches: 12. Germline values: CDR1 LNHDA, CDR2 SQIVND (reference sequence). This CDR3 has 15 amino acids. The CDR3 protein is CASIPRDRINNTIYF. The CDR3, as DNA: TGTGCCAGTATCCCCCGGGACAGGATAAATAACACCATATATTTT.

J is TRBJ1-4 and V is TRBV2; TRBD1 matches at 8 bases. V was pared by 7 bases and J by 5 bases, with 9 bases of the junction left unmatched. The CDR3 covers 15 residues. Per the germline V gene, CDR1 is SNHLY and CDR2 is FYNNEI. This CDR3 is CASTPGQGRNEKLFF. The CDR3, as DNA: TGTGCCAGCACCCCTGGACAGGGTCGAAATGAAAAACTGTTTTTT.

The V and J genes are TRBV19 and TRBJ1-1; D perhaps matches TRBD1 (5 bases). Per the germline V gene, CDR1 is LNHDA and CDR2 is SQIVND (reference sequence). The CDR3 runs to 16 residues. Trimming removed 0 bases from V and 5 bases from J, with 16 bases in between. The CDR3 coding sequence is TGTGCCAGTAGTATAGACATCCGTCTCCAGGGTACTGAAGCTTTCTTT. Translated: CASSIDIRLQGTEAFF. Based on the CDR3 plus reference TRBV19 and TRBJ1-1, the full variable domain is DGGITQSPKYLFRKEGQNVTLSCEQNLNHDAMYWYRQDPGQGLRLIYYSQIVNDFQKGDIAEGYSVSREKKESFPLTVTSAQKNPTAFYLCASSIDIRLQGTEAFFGQGTRLTVV.

The V gene is TRBV5-4, the J gene TRBJ1-3; TRBD1 might be the D (6 bases). The V end lost 2 bases, the J end lost 0 bases, and 21 bases lay between the germline ends. Germline loops: CDR1 SGHNT, CDR2 YYREEE (reference sequence). This CDR3 is 19 amino acids long. CDR3 nucleotides: TGTGCCAGCAGCTTTATTTTTTCGAAGAAGACAGGCTCTGGAAACACCATATATTTT. The encoded protein is CASSFIFSKKTGSGNTIYF.